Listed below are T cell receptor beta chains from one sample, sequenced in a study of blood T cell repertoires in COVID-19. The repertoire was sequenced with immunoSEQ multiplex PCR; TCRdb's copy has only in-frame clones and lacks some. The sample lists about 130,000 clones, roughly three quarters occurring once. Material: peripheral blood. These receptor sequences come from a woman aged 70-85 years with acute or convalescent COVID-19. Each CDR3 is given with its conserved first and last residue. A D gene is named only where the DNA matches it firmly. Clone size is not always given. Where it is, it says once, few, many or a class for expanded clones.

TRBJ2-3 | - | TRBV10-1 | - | CASSPGGTDTQYF | TGCGCCAGCAGTCCGGGGGGCACAGATACGCAGTATTTT
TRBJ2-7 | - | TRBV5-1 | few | CASSLQAYEQYF | TGCGCCAGCAGCTTACAGGCCTACGAGCAGTACTTC
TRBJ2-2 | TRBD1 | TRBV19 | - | CATHDRDLTGELFF | TGTGCCACCCACGACAGGGACCTGACCGGGGAGCTGTTTTTT
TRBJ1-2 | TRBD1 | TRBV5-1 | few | CASSLAAAGTGDGGYTF | TGCGCCAGCAGCTTGGCTGCTGCCGGGACAGGGGATGGTGGCTACACCTTC
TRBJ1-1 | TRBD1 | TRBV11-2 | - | CASSLAGQGLDAFF | TGTGCCAGCAGCTTAGCTGGACAGGGATTAGATGCTTTCTTT
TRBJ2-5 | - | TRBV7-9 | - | CASSLGTFQETQYF | TGTGCCAGCAGCCTCGGGACATTCCAAGAGACCCAGTACTTC
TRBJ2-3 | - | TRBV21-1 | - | CASPTGRWDTQYF | TGTGCCAGCCCAACAGGGAGATGGGATACGCAGTATTTT
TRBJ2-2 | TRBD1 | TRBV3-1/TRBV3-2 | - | CASSRQGNGELFF | TGTGCCAGCAGCAGACAGGGGAACGGGGAGCTGTTTTTT
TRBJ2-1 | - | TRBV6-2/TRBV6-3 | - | CASSLDSHNEQFF | TGTGCCAGCAGTTTGGACAGCCACAATGAGCAGTTCTTC
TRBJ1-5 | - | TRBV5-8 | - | CASSFREGWNQPQHF | TGTGCCAGCAGCTTCAGGGAAGGTTGGAATCAGCCCCAGCATTTT
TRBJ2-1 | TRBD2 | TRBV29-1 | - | CSVGLVYYEQFF | TGCAGCGTGGGACTAGTGTACTATGAGCAGTTCTTC
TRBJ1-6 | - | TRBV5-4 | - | CASSFWQGNGNSPLHF | TGTGCCAGCAGCTTTTGGCAGGGCAATGGTAATTCACCCCTCCACTTT
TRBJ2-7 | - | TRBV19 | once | CASSIATTGSYEQYF | TGTGCCAGTAGTATAGCTACCACAGGCTCCTACGAGCAGTACTTC
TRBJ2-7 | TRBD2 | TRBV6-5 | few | CASSYSGTTYEQYF | TGTGCCAGCAGTTACTCCGGGACTACCTACGAGCAGTACTTC
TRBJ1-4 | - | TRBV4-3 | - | CASSQGSTGPGEKLFF | TGCGCCAGCAGCCAAGGATCTACAGGGCCGGGGGAAAAACTGTTTTTT
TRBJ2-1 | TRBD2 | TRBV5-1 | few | CASSSGLAGGISNEQFF | TGCGCCAGCAGCTCTGGACTAGCGGGGGGGATATCGAATGAGCAGTTCTTC
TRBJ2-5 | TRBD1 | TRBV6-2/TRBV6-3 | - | CASSQLRGTGRTQYF | TGTGCCAGCAGTCAACTAAGGGGGACAGGGAGGACCCAGTACTTC
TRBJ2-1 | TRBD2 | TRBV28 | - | CASSSPLAGSYNEQFF | TGTGCCAGCAGTTCCCCCCTAGCGGGCTCCTACAATGAGCAGTTCTTC
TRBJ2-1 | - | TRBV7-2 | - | CASSLGGVRTNEQFF | TGTGCCAGCAGCTTAGGGGGCGTTAGAACTAATGAGCAGTTCTTC
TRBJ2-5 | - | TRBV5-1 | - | CASSLLGGDAETQYF | TGCGCCAGCAGCTTGCTTGGCGGCGACGCAGAGACCCAGTACTTC
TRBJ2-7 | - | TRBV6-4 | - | CASKPSSYEQYF | TGTGCCAGCAAACCTAGCTCCTACGAGCAGTACTTC
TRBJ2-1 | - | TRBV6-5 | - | CASNRQASSYNEQFF | TGTGCCAGCAACCGACAGGCCAGCTCCTACAATGAGCAGTTCTTC
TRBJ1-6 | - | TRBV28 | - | CASSVLEGRSNSPLHF | TGTGCCAGCAGTGTACTGGAGGGTAGAAGTAATTCACCCCTCCACTTT
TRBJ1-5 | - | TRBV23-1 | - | CASSQFSESYNQPQHF | TGCGCCAGCAGTCAATTCTCCGAGTCCTACAATCAGCCCCAGCATTTT
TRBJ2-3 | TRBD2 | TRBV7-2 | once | CASSPGLATDTQYF | TGTGCCAGCAGCCCGGGACTAGCCACAGATACGCAGTATTTT
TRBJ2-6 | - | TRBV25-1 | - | CASSEPSINVLTF | TGTGCCAGCAGTGAACCCTCTATCAACGTCCTGACTTTC
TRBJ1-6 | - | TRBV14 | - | CASSPWGVNSPLHF | TGTGCCAGCAGCCCCTGGGGGGTGAATTCACCCCTCCACTTT
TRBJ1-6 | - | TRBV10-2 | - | CASSEERLPLHF | TGCGCCAGCAGTGAGGAGAGGCTACCCCTCCACTTT
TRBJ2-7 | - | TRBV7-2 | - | CASSLVIRDEQYF | TGTGCCAGCAGCTTAGTTATCAGGGACGAGCAGTACTTC
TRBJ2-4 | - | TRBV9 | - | CASSVAPGAKNIQYF | TGTGCCAGCAGCGTAGCTCCGGGAGCCAAAAACATTCAGTACTTC
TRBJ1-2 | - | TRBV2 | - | CASREDSPGYTF | TGTGCCAGCAGGGAAGACAGTCCAGGCTACACCTTC
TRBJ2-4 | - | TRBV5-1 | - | CASSLRQKNIQYF | TGCGCCAGCAGCCTCAGACAGAAAAACATTCAGTACTTC
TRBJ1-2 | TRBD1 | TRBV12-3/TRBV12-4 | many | CASSLDRGYGYTF | TGTGCCAGCAGTCTGGACAGGGGATATGGCTACACCTTC
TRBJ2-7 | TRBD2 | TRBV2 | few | CASQGLATYEQYF | TGTGCCAGCCAGGGACTAGCGACCTACGAGCAGTACTTC
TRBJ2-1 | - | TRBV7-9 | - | CASSALLLEQFF | TGTGCCAGCAGCGCGCTTTTACTGGAGCAGTTCTTC
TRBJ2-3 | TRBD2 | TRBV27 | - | CATAGLATDTQYF | TGTGCCACCGCGGGACTAGCAACAGATACGCAGTATTTT
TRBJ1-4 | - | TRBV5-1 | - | CASTVGGSNRNEKLFF | TGCGCCAGCACCGTCGGGGGATCTAACCGGAATGAAAAACTGTTTTTT